This T cell receptor (beta chain) was observed in a study of blood T cell repertoires in COVID-19. Study background: Acute and convalescent COVID-19 specimens originated in the United States, Italy and Spain. Sample material is recorded as cDNA or gDNA derived from T cells, B-cell-depleted T cells, or PBMCs.

The method was immunoSEQ multiplex PCR; TCRdb's version includes in-frame clones alone and lacks a portion of them. The profile shows a few hundred thousand clones, 91% of them singletons. Trimming pared 5 bases from V and 1 base from J, leaving 14 bases between. The CDR3 is 15 residues long. Germline V CDR1 and CDR2: SGHNT, YYREEE (reference sequence). Ages ranged from about 18 to 89 years, with residence in approximately 25 US areas. Cohort assignment relied on participant-reported clinical history. The source is a human donor in a cohort exposed to, infected with or recovered from COVID-19 (not recorded which). The donor label of this sample is uncertain. The rearrangement links TRBV5-4 to TRBJ2-3, with a weak D call TRBD1 (5 bases). The sequenced sample was PBMCs or T cells enriched from blood (not recorded which). CDR3 nucleotide sequence: TGTGCCAGCAGACCCGCTTTACAGGGCACAGATACGCAGTATTTT. As protein: CASRPALQGTDTQYF. Full variable domain (remainder filled in from reference TRBV5-4 and TRBJ2-3): ETGVTQSPTHLIKTRGQQVTLRCSSQSGHNTVSWYQQALGQGPQFIFQYYREEENGRGNFPPRFSGLQFPNYSSELNVNALELDDSALYLCASRPALQGTDTQYFGPGTRLTVL.